This note documents a single TCR beta chain sequence. TCRdb's table, derived via immunoSEQ multiplex PCR, lists solely in-frame clones and lacks some. The sample contains 20,000 to 25,000 clones, roughly 90% of which appear only once. The source of the sample is a study of T cell changes during pregnancy in multiple sclerosis. Germline V lookup: CDR1 LGHNA, CDR2 YNFKEQ. V lost 1 base to trimming and J lost 7 bases, with 13 bases between them. CDR3 length: 15 amino acids. The rearrangement links TRBV4-2 to TRBJ1-4; weak D call: TRBD1 (6 bases). Material: CD4+ T cells from peripheral blood mononuclear cells, obtained in the first trimester of pregnancy. The sequence derives from a female donor in good health, enrolled as a control in a pregnancy study. CDR3 DNA: TGTGCCAGCAGCCAAGGTCGGGGGGCAGCTGAAAAACTGTTTTTT. Amino acid sequence: CASSQGRGAAEKLFF.